This T cell receptor (beta chain) stems from a study of human T cells and chemical hapten exposure. Time point described: pre-sensitization, week 0. Treatment specified: therapeutic diphenylcyclopropenone sensitization with weekly scalp DPC. From the RACE reads, TCRdb called clonotypes with MiXCR, one entry per CDR3 protein. The repertoire holds roughly 260,000 distinct CDR3 sequences, with about 8.6% as singletons. This CDR3 has 12 residues. Germline V CDR1 and CDR2: LGHDT, YNNKEL (reference sequence). Trimming stripped 4 bases from V and 4 bases from J, with 7 bases between. The sequence derives from a woman between 35 and 50 years old with alopecia areata. Some clones in this sample may be carry-over from other donors' samples. The specimen comprised whole blood, sampled in connection with sensitization to the hapten diphenylcyclopropenone (DPC). This rearrangement joins TRBV3-1 to TRBJ2-5, with D uncertain. The CDR3 DNA sequence: TGTGCCAGCAGCCTTAAAGGAGAGACCCAGTACTTC. Its protein is CASSLKGETQYF.